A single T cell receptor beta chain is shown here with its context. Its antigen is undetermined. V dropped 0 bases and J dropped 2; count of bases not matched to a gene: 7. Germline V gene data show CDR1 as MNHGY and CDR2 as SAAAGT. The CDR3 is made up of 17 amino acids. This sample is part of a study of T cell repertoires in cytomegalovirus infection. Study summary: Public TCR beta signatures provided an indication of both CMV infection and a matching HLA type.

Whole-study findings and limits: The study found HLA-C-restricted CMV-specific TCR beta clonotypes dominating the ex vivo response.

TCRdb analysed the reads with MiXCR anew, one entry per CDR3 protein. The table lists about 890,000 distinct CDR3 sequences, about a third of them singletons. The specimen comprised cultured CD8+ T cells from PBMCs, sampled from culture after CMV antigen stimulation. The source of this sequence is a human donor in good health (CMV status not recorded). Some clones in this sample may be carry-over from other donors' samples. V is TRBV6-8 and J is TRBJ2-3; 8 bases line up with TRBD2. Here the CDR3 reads CASSYSFGLAFTDTQYF. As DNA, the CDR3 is TGTGCCAGCAGTTACTCGTTCGGACTAGCATTCACAGATACGCAGTATTTT.